This T cell receptor (beta chain) is drawn from a study of shared clonotypes between healthy human individuals. About the study: Donors had three CD4 naive, three CD4 memory, two CD8 naive and one CD8 memory plate apiece.

CDR1 MDHEN and CDR2 SYDVKM come from the germline V gene. This CDR3 comprises 15 residues. Notes on this clone: Its antigen is not known.

Naive CD8 isolation took CD45RO-negative cells positively selected for CCR7 and excluded terminally differentiated effector memory CD45RA+ cells. The method was immunoSEQ multiplex PCR; TCRdb's version includes in-frame clones alone and lacks a portion of them. In the table there are about 800,000 clones, about 96% of which are singletons. Study-level points and caveats: Read depth was anticipated to influence clonotype sharing among donors. Few donors limited the genetic and exposure-history diversity represented. When naive CD4 clonotypes were compared across a few donors, about 5% were shared.

The receptor was isolated from a man aged 25-45 years in good health. The chain employs TRBV28 and TRBJ2-5; maybe TRBD2 (6 bases). Input material: naive CD8+ T cells sorted from blood. CDR3 in amino acids: CASAHISGPHGAQYF. As DNA, the CDR3 is TGTGCGTCGGCGCACATTAGCGGACCCCACGGGGCCCAGTACTTC.